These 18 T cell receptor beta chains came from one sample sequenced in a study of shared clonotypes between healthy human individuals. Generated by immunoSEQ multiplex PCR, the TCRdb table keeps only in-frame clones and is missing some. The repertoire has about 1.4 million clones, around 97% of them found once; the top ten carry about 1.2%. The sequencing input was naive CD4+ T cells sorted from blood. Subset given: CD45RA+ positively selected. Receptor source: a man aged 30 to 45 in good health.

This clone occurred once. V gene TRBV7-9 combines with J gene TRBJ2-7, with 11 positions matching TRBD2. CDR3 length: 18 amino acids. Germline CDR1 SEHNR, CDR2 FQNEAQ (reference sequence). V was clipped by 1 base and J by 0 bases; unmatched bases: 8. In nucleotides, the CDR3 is TGTGCCAGCAGCTTAGGGCTAGCGGGAGGTAGGAGCTCCTACGAGCAGTACTTC. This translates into CASSLGLAGGRSSYEQYF.

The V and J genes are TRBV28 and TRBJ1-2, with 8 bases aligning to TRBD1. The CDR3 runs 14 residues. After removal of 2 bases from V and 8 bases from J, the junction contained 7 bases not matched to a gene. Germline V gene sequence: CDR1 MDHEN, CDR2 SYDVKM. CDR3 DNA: TGTGCCAGCAGTTTAGGCAGGGGGCTCCAAGGCTACACCTTC. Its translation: CASSLGRGLQGYTF.

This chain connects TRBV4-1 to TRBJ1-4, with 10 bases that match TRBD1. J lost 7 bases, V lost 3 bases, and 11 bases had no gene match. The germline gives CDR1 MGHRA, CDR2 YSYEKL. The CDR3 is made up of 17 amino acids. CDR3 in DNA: TGCGCCAGCAGCCAGTTCATGACAGGGGGCGAAGGTGAAAAACTGTTTTTT. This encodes CASSQFMTGGEGEKLFF.

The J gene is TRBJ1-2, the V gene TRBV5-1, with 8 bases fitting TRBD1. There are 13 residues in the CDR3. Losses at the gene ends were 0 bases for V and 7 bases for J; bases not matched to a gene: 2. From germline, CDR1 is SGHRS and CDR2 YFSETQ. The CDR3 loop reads CASSLAQGAGYTF. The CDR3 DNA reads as TGCGCCAGCAGCTTGGCGCAGGGGGCTGGCTACACCTTC. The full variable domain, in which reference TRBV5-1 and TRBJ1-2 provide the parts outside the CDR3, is KAGVTQTPRYLIKTRGQQVTLSCSPISGHRSVSWYQQTPGQGLQFLFEYFSETQRNKGNFPGRFSGRQFSNSRSEMNVSTLELGDSALYLCASSLAQGAGYTFGSGTRLTVV.

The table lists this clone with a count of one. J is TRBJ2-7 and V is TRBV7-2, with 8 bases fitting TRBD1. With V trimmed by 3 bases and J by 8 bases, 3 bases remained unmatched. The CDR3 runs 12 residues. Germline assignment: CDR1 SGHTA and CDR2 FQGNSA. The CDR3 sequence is CASSLGTGQQYF. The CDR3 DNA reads TGTGCCAGCAGCTTGGGGACAGGACAGCAGTACTTC.

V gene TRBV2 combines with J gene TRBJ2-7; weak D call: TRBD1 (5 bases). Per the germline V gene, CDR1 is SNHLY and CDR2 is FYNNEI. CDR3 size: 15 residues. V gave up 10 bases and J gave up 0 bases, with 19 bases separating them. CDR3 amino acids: CANDQYRRSSYEQYF. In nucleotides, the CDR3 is TGTGCCAACGATCAATACAGGCGGAGCTCCTACGAGCAGTACTTC.

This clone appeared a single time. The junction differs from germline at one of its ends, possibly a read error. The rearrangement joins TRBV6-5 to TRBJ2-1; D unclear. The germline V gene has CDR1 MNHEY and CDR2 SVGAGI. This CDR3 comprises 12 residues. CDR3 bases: TGTGCCAGCAGTGAGAGCAACAATGGGCAGTTCTTC. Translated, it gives CASSESNNGQFF.

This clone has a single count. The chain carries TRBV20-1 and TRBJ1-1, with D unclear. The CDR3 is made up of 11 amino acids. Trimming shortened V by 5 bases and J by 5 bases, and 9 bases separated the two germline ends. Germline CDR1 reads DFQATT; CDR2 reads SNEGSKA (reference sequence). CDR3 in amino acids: CSALYRTEAFF. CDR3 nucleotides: TGCAGTGCTCTATATAGGACTGAAGCTTTCTTT.

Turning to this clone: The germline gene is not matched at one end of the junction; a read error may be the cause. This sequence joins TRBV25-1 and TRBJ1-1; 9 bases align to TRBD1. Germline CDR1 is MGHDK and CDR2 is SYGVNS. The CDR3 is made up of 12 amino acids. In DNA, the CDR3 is TGTGCCAGCAGTGAATTGGGGGACAGGGTTCGGTTT. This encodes CASSELGDRVRF.

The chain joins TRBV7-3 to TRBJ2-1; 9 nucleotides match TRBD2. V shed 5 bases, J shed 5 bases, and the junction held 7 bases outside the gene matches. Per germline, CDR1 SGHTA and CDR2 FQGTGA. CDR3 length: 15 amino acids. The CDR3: CASSTSSGAHNEQFF. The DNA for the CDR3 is TGTGCCAGCAGCACCTCTAGCGGGGCCCACAATGAGCAGTTCTTC.

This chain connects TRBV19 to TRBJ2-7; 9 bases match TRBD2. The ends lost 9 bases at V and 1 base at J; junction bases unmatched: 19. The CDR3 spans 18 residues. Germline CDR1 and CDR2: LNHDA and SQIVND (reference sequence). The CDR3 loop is CASIVREREEGGSYEQYF. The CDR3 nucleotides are TGTGCCAGCATAGTAAGGGAGCGGGAGGAAGGGGGGTCCTACGAGCAGTACTTC.

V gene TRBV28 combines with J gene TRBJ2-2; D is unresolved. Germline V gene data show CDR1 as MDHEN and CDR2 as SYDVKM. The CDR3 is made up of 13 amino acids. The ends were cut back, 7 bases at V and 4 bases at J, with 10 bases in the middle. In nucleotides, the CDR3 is TGTGCCAGCAACCGGTGGGTCACCGGGGAGCTGTTTTTT. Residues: CASNRWVTGELFF. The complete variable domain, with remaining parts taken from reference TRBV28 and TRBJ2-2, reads DVKVTQSSRYLVKRTGEKVFLECVQDMDHENMFWYRQDPGLGLRLIYFSYDVKMKEKGDIPEGYSVSREKKERFSLILESASTNQTSMYLCASNRWVTGELFFGEGSRLTVL.

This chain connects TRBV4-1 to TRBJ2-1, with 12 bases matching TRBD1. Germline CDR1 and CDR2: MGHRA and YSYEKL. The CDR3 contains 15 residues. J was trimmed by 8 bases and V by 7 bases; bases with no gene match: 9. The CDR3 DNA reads TGCGCCAGCACCAATCCGGGACAGGGGGCGCATGAGCAGTTCTTC. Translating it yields CASTNPGQGAHEQFF.

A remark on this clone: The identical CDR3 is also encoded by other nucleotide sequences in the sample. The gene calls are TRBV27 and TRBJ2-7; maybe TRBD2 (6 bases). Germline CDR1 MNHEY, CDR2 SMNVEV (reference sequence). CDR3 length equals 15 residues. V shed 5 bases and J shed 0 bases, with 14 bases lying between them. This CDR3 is CASSPRELSSYEQYF. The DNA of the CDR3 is TGTGCCAGCAGTCCCCGGGAGCTCAGCTCCTACGAGCAGTACTTC.

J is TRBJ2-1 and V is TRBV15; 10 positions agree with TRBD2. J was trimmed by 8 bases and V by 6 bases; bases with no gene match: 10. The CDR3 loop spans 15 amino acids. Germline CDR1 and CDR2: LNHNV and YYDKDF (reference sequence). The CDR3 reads CATSPLAGEGDEQFF. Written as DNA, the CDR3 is TGTGCCACCAGTCCTCTAGCGGGAGAGGGGGATGAGCAGTTCTTC.

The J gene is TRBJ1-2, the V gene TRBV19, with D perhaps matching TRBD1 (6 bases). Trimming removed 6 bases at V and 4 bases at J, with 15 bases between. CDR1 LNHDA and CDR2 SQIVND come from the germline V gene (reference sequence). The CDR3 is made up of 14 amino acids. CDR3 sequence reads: CASSPTGTSYGYTF. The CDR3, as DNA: TGTGCCAGTAGCCCAACCGGGACATCCTATGGCTACACCTTC.

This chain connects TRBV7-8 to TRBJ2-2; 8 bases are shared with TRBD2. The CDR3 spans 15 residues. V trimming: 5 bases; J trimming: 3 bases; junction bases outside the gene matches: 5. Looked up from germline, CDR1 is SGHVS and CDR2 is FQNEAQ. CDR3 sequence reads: CASSLREVDTGELFF. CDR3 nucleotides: TGTGCCAGCAGCCTGCGGGAGGTCGACACCGGGGAGCTGTTTTTT.

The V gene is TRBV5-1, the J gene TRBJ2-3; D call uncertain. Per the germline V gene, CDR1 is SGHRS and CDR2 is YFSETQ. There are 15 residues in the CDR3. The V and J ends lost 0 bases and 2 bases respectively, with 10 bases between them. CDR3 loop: CASSLEVDPTDTQYF. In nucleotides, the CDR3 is TGCGCCAGCAGCTTGGAGGTGGACCCCACAGATACGCAGTATTTT.